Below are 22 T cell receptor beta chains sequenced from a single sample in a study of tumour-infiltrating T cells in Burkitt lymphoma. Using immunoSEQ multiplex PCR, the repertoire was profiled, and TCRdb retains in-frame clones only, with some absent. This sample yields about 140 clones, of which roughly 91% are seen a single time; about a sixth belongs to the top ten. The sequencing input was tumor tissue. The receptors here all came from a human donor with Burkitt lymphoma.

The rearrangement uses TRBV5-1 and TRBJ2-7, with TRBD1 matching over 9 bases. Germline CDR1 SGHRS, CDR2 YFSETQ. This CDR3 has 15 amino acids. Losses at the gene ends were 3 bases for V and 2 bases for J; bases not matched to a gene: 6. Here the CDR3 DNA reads TGCGCCAGCAGCTCCGGGACAGGGACCCCCTACGAGCAGTACTTC. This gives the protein CASSSGTGTPYEQYF. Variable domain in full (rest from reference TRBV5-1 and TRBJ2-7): KAGVTQTPRYLIKTRGQQVTLSCSPISGHRSVSWYQQTPGQGLQFLFEYFSETQRNKGNFPGRFSGRQFSNSRSEMNVSTLELGDSALYLCASSSGTGTPYEQYFGPGTRLTVT.

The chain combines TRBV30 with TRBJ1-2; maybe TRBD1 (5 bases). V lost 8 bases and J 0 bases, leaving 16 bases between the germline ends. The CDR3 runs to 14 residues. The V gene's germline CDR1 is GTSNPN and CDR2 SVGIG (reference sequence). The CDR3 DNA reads TGTGCCGGGTGGGTTCAGGGAGCTAACTATGGCTACACCTTC. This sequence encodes CAGWVQGANYGYTF.

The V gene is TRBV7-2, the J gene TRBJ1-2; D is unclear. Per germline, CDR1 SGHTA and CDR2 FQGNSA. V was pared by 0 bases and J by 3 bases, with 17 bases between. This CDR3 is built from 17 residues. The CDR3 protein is CASSLAYRAATDYGYTF. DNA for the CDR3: TGTGCCAGCAGCTTAGCTTACCGGGCGGCTACGGACTATGGCTACACCTTC.

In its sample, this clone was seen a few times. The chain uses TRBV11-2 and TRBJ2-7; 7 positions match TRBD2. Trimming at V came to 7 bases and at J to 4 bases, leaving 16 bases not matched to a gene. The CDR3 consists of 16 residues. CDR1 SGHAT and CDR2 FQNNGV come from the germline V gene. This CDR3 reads CASTPRGRVTKYEQYF. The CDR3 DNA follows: TGTGCCAGCACCCCTCGGGGGAGGGTTACAAAGTACGAGCAGTACTTC.

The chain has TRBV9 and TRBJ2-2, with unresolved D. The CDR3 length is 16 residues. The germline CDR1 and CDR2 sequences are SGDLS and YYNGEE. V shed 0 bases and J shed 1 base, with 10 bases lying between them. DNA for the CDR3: TGTGCCAGCAGCGTAGCGGCGGAACAGAACACCGGGGAGCTGTTTTTT. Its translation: CASSVAAEQNTGELFF. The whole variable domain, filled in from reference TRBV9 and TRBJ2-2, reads DSGVTQTPKHLITATGQRVTLRCSPRSGDLSVYWYQQSLDQGLQFLIQYYNGEERAKGNILERFSAQQFPDLHSELNLSSLELGDSALYFCASSVAAEQNTGELFFGEGSRLTVL.

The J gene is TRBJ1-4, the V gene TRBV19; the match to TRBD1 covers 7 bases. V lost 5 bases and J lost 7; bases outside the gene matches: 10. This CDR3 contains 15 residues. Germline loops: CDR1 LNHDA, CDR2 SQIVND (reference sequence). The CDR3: CASSLGTYRGEKLFF. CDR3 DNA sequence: TGTGCCAGTAGTCTTGGGACTTACAGGGGTGAAAAACTGTTTTTT.

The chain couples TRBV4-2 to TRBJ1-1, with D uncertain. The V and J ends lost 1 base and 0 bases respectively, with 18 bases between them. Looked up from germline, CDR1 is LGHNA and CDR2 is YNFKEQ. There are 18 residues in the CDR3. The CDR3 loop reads CASSQGPFRPAMNTEAFF. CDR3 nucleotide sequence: TGTGCCAGCAGCCAAGGCCCATTCCGGCCAGCCATGAACACTGAAGCTTTCTTT.

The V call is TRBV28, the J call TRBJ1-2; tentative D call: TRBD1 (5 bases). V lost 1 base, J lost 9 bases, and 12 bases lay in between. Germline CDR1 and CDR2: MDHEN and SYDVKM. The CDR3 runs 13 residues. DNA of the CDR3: TGTGCCAGCAGTTTATCATCAGGGCTTAGCTACACCTTC. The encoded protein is CASSLSSGLSYTF.

CDR3 DNA sequence: TGCGCCAGCAGCCAAGAGACGGGGGTCAATGAGCAGTTCTTC. This sequence encodes CASSQETGVNEQFF. The chain links TRBV4-1 to TRBJ2-1; tentative D call: TRBD2 (6 bases). V was cut by 0 bases and J by 6 bases, with 9 bases left in between. Germline V gives CDR1 MGHRA, CDR2 YSYEKL. The CDR3 contains 14 residues.

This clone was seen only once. For the CDR3, the DNA is TGTGCCAGCGCGGACAGGTTCTACTCTGGGGCCAACGTCCTGACTTTC. It translates to CASADRFYSGANVLTF. J is TRBJ2-6 and V is TRBV25-1, with 7 bases matching TRBD1. The CDR3 covers 16 residues. The J segment lost 0 bases and the V segment lost 8 bases, leaving 7 bases of the junction unmatched. The germline V gene has CDR1 MGHDK and CDR2 SYGVNS.

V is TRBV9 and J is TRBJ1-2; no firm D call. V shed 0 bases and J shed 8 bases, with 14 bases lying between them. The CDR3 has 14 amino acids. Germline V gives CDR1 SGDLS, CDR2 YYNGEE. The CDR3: CASSVGKGVRGYTF. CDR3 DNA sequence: TGTGCCAGCAGCGTAGGGAAGGGAGTGCGAGGCTACACCTTC.

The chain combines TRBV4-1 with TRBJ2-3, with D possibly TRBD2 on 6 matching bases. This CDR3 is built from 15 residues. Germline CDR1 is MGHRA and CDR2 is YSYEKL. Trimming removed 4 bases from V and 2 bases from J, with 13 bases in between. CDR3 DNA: TGCGCCAGCAGCCCCTCGGGACTCCCCACAGATACGCAGTATTTT. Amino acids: CASSPSGLPTDTQYF.

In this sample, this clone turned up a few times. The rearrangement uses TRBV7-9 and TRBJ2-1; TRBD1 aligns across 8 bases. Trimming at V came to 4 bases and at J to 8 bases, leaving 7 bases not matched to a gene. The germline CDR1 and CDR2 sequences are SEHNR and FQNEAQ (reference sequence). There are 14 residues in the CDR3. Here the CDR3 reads CASSYYTTGDEQFF. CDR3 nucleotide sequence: TGTGCCAGCAGCTATTATACGACAGGGGATGAGCAGTTCTTC.

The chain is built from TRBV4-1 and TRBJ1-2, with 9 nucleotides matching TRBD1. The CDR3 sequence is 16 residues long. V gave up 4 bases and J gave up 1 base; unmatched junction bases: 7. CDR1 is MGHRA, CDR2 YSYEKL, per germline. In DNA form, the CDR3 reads TGCGCCAGCAGCCGAACAGGGGGCTGGGGTAACTATGGCTACACCTTC. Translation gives CASSRTGGWGNYGYTF.

CDR3 bases: TGCGCCAGCAGCCAAGGGTGGCTCCCATTGAACACTGAAGCTTTCTTT. It encodes CASSQGWLPLNTEAFF. J is TRBJ1-1 and V is TRBV4-1; unclear D gene. Looked up from germline, CDR1 is MGHRA and CDR2 is YSYEKL. The length of the CDR3 is 16 residues. V gave up 1 base and J gave up 0 bases, with 12 bases separating them.

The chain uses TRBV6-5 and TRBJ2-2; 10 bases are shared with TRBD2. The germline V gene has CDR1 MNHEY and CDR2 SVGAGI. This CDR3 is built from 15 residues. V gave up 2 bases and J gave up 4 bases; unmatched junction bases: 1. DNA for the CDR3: TGTGCCAGCAGTTACCCTAGCGGGAGCACCGGGGAGCTGTTTTTT. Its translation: CASSYPSGSTGELFF.

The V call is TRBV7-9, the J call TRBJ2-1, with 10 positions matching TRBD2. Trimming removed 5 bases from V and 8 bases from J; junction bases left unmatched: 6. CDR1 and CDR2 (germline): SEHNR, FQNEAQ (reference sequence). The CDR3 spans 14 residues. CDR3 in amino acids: CASSMWTSGDEQFF. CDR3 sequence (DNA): TGTGCCAGCAGCATGTGGACTAGCGGCGATGAGCAGTTCTTC.

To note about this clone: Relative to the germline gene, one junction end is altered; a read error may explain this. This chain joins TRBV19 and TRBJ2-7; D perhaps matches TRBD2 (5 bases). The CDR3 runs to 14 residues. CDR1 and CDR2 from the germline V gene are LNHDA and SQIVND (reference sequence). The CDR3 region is CASSPGVRSYEQYF. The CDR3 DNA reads TGTGCCAGTAGCCCCGGGGTGCGGTCCTACGAGCAGTATTTC. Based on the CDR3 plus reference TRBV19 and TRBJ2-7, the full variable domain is DGGITQSPKYLFRKEGQNVTLSCEQNLNHDAMYWYRQDPGQGLRLIYYSQIVNDFQKGDIAEGYSVSREKKESFPLTVTSAQKNPTAFYLCASSPGVRSYEQYFGPGTRLTVT.

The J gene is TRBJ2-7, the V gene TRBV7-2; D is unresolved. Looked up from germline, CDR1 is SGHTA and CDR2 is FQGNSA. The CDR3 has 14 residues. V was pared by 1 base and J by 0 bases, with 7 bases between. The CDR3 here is CASSLVGFSYEQYF. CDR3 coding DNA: TGTGCCAGCAGCTTAGTCGGATTCTCCTACGAGCAGTACTTC. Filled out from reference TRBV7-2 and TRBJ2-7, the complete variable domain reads GAGVSQSPSNKVTEKGKDVELRCDPISGHTALYWYRQSLGQGLEFLIYFQGNSAPDKSGLPSDRFSAERTGGSVSTLTIQRTQQEDSAVYLCASSLVGFSYEQYFGPGTRLTVT.

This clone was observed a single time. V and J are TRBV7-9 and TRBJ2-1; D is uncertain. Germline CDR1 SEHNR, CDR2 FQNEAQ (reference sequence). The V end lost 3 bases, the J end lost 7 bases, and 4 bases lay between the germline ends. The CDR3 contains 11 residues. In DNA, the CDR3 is TGTGCCAGCAGCTTTCTGAATGAGCAGTTCTTC. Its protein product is CASSFLNEQFF.

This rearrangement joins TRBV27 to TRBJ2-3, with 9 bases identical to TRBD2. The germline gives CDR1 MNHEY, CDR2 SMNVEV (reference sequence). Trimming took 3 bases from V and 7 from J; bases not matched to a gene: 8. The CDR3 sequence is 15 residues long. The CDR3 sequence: CASSFSGASGNTQYF. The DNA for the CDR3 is TGTGCCAGCAGTTTCTCCGGGGCTAGCGGGAATACGCAGTATTTT.

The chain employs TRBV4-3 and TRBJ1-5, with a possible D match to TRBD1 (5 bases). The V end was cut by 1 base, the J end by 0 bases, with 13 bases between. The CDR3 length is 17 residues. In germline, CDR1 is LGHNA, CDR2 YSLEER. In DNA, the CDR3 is TGCGCCAGCAGCCAAGGAACCGACAGCTATAGCAATCAGCCCCAGCATTTT. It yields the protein CASSQGTDSYSNQPQHF.